This entry lists 27 T cell receptor beta chains sequenced from one sample in a study of blood T cell repertoires in COVID-19. Measured with immunoSEQ multiplex PCR; TCRdb has only the in-frame clones, and not every one. The profile shows hundreds of thousands of clones, 80% to 95% of them singletons. Input material: peripheral blood. These receptors were obtained from a man between 60 and 75 years old with COVID-19, enrolled during active disease.

The chain carries TRBV10-2 and TRBJ2-2; 9 nucleotides agree with TRBD1. This CDR3 contains 14 residues. Germline CDR1 is WSHSY and CDR2 is SAAADI. With 8 bases clipped from V and 5 bases from J, the junction kept 6 bases outside the gene matches. The DNA of the CDR3 is TGCGCCAGCGACAGGGGGTACGGAACCGGGGAGCTGTTTTTT. Translating it yields CASDRGYGTGELFF.

This clone is a singleton in its sample. The chain couples TRBV5-1 to TRBJ1-6; 7 bases are shared with TRBD1. In germline, CDR1 is SGHRS, CDR2 YFSETQ. V dropped 5 bases and J dropped 7; count of bases not matched to a gene: 9. The CDR3 spans 15 residues. CDR3 DNA sequence: TGCGCCAGCAGTTCTGCCGGGACAGAGAATTCACCCCTCCACTTT. This encodes CASSSAGTENSPLHF.

In DNA form, the CDR3 reads TGTGCCAGCAGCCAAGTTGTGGAGGGATCCTACGAGCAGTACTTC. It is translated as CASSQVVEGSYEQYF. V and J are TRBV3-1 (or the pseudogene TRBV3-2) and TRBJ2-7, with TRBD2 as a possible D gene (6 bases). The V gene's germline CDR1 is LGHDT and CDR2 YNNKEL (reference sequence). This CDR3 has 15 residues. V was pared by 1 base and J by 1 base, with 11 bases between.

The chain employs TRBV9 and TRBJ2-7, with a possible D match to TRBD1 (5 bases). The CDR3 loop spans 14 amino acids. The V and J ends lost 0 bases and 4 bases respectively, with 11 bases between them. Looked up from germline, CDR1 is SGDLS and CDR2 is YYNGEE. Written as DNA, the CDR3 is TGTGCCAGCAGCGTAGCGGGTCAGGGTTACGAGCAGTACTTC. As protein: CASSVAGQGYEQYF.

This clone was seen a single time. The chain employs TRBV7-9 and TRBJ2-7, with D perhaps TRBD2 (5 bases). The germline gives CDR1 SEHNR, CDR2 FQNEAQ (reference sequence). This CDR3 contains 13 residues. V was trimmed by 3 bases and J by 5 bases, leaving 11 bases between them. The CDR3 bases are TGTGCCAGCAGCTTCCCGGGAACGCACGAGCAGTACTTC. This sequence encodes CASSFPGTHEQYF.

V usage is TRBV6-5 and J usage is TRBJ2-1; TRBD1 agrees at 11 bases. Trimming removed 6 bases from V and 8 bases from J; junction bases left unmatched: 3. The CDR3 sequence is 13 residues long. Germline CDR1 MNHEY, CDR2 SVGAGI. The CDR3 loop is CASSRDRGDEQFF. The CDR3 DNA is TGTGCCAGCAGCCGGGACAGGGGGGATGAGCAGTTCTTC.

The chain carries TRBV5-1 and TRBJ1-2, with D possibly matching TRBD1 (6 bases). The CDR3 is made up of 16 amino acids. Germline V lookup: CDR1 SGHRS, CDR2 YFSETQ. Between the trimmed V and J ends, which lost 0 bases and 0 bases, there was a span of 12 bases. The CDR3 DNA follows: TGCGCCAGCAGCTTGGGGGACACACCATCTAACTATGGCTACACCTTC. It specifies CASSLGDTPSNYGYTF.

This sequence joins TRBV6-5 and TRBJ1-5; TRBD1 matches at 12 bases. CDR1 MNHEY and CDR2 SVGAGI come from the germline V gene. The CDR3 is made up of 16 amino acids. J gave up 3 bases and V 4 bases, and 4 bases lay outside the gene matches. The DNA of the CDR3 is TGTGCCAGCAGTTCTCCGGGACAGGGGGCCAATCAGCCCCAGCATTTT. Protein sequence: CASSSPGQGANQPQHF.

V and J are TRBV5-4 and TRBJ2-1; D is uncertain. Trimming removed 3 bases at V and 5 bases at J, with 15 bases between. This CDR3 region has 15 residues. The germline V gene encodes CDR1 SGHNT and CDR2 YYREEE (reference sequence). The CDR3 bases are TGTGCCAGCAGCTCCCTACCTCCCCGAGACAATGAGCAGTTCTTC. It specifies CASSSLPPRDNEQFF.

The rearrangement uses TRBV19 and TRBJ2-2, with no clear D. The CDR3 is 17 amino acids. The V and J ends lost 1 base and 0 bases respectively, with 12 bases between them. Germline assignment: CDR1 LNHDA and CDR2 SQIVND (reference sequence). The CDR3 coding sequence is TGTGCCAGTAGTATAGGAGGCAGCCAATCGAACACCGGGGAGCTGTTTTTT. This encodes CASSIGGSQSNTGELFF. Together with reference TRBV19 and TRBJ2-2, the CDR3 gives the full variable domain: DGGITQSPKYLFRKEGQNVTLSCEQNLNHDAMYWYRQDPGQGLRLIYYSQIVNDFQKGDIAEGYSVSREKKESFPLTVTSAQKNPTAFYLCASSIGGSQSNTGELFFGEGSRLTVL.

CDR3 DNA: TGTGCCAGCAGCCCCCAAGGGACTAGCGGATCAACAGATACGCAGTATTTT. Protein: CASSPQGTSGSTDTQYF. The gene calls are TRBV7-2 and TRBJ2-3; the match to TRBD2 covers 11 bases. The V segment lost 5 bases and the J segment 3 bases; nucleotides outside the gene matches: 10. The CDR3 has 17 residues. Germline V gene data show CDR1 as SGHTA and CDR2 as FQGNSA.

The V and J genes are TRBV2 and TRBJ2-6; 9 bases are a match to TRBD2. V shed 4 bases and J 4 bases; nucleotides not matched to a gene: 14. This CDR3 spans 19 amino acids. Germline V gives CDR1 SNHLY, CDR2 FYNNEI. In DNA, the CDR3 is TGTGCCAGCAGTGGGCGGGAGGGGGCCCCCACCCCCGGGGCCAACGTCCTGACTTTC. This encodes CASSGREGAPTPGANVLTF.

This chain uses TRBV27 with TRBJ2-4; 13 nucleotides match TRBD2. The germline CDR1 and CDR2 sequences are MNHEY and SMNVEV (reference sequence). The V gene end was trimmed by 4 bases and the J gene end by 7 bases; junction bases not matched to a gene: 10. The CDR3 is 17 amino acids. The CDR3 loop reads CASSSERVLAGGNIQYF. CDR3 DNA sequence: TGTGCCAGCAGTTCGGAACGGGTACTAGCGGGGGGGAACATTCAGTACTTC.

This clone turned up a few times. V gene TRBV9 combines with J gene TRBJ1-6; 9 bases agree with TRBD1. Trimming cost V 1 base and J 10 bases; bases outside gene matches: 6. The CDR3 consists of 15 residues. CDR1 and CDR2 from the germline V gene are SGDLS and YYNGEE. The CDR3 nucleotides read TGTGCCAGCAGCGTATTGTGGACAGGGGAATCACCCCTCCACTTT. Its translation is CASSVLWTGESPLHF. Full variable domain (remainder filled in from reference TRBV9 and TRBJ1-6): DSGVTQTPKHLITATGQRVTLRCSPRSGDLSVYWYQQSLDQGLQFLIQYYNGEERAKGNILERFSAQQFPDLHSELNLSSLELGDSALYFCASSVLWTGESPLHFGNGTRLTVT.

The rearrangement links TRBV28 to TRBJ2-3; perhaps TRBD1 as D (6 bases). CDR3 length equals 15 residues. The germline V and J ends were trimmed by 5 bases and 2 bases, with 14 bases remaining between them. CDR1 is MDHEN, CDR2 SYDVKM, per germline. The CDR3 reads CASSGRDMATDTQYF. The CDR3 region has the DNA TGTGCCAGCAGTGGCCGGGACATGGCCACAGATACGCAGTATTTT.

The V and J genes are TRBV11-2 and TRBJ2-3, with 8 bases lining up with TRBD2. Per germline, CDR1 SGHAT and CDR2 FQNNGV. CDR3 length: 15 amino acids. V shed 4 bases and J 2 bases; nucleotides not matched to a gene: 5. CDR3: CASSSLAGPTDTQYF. DNA for the CDR3: TGTGCCAGCAGCTCGTTAGCGGGACCCACAGATACGCAGTATTTT.

V and J are TRBV18 and TRBJ2-1; the D gene is possibly TRBD1 (6 bases). Trimming pared 5 bases from V and 7 bases from J, leaving 18 bases between. The CDR3 sequence is 15 residues long. In germline, CDR1 is KGHSH, CDR2 LQKENI. The CDR3 region is CASSSFSTGGNEQFF. CDR3 nucleotides: TGTGCCAGCTCATCGTTTTCGACAGGTGGGAATGAGCAGTTCTTC.

This chain links TRBV30 with TRBJ1-6, with D perhaps matching TRBD1 (5 bases). V lost 4 bases and J 13 bases, leaving 17 bases between the germline ends. The CDR3 is 13 amino acids. The germline gives CDR1 GTSNPN, CDR2 SVGIG (reference sequence). CDR3 sequence reads: CAWTPGGSRPLHF. The DNA for the CDR3 is TGTGCCTGGACCCCTGGGGGGTCGCGGCCCCTCCACTTT.

V is TRBV11-2 and J is TRBJ1-1; TRBD1 agrees at 7 bases. Germline loops: CDR1 SGHAT, CDR2 FQNNGV. V was pared by 1 base and J by 4 bases, with 3 bases of the junction left unmatched. The CDR3 loop spans 14 amino acids. The CDR3 sequence is CASSLGDSFTEAFF. Written as DNA, the CDR3 is TGTGCCAGCAGCTTAGGGGACAGTTTCACTGAAGCTTTCTTT.

About this clone: This same CDR3 is encoded by further DNA sequences in the sample. The rearrangement links TRBV28 to TRBJ1-2; D gene uncertain. The CDR3 has 12 residues. From germline, CDR1 is MDHEN and CDR2 SYDVKM. Between the trimmed V and J ends, which lost 5 bases and 0 bases, there was a span of 4 bases. The CDR3 loop reads CASSPANYGYTF. In DNA form, the CDR3 reads TGTGCCAGCAGTCCTGCTAACTATGGCTACACCTTC.

This clone was counted a single time. The chain joins TRBV2 to TRBJ1-5; 8 bases line up with TRBD1. The V and J ends lost 6 bases and 6 bases, in that order; junction bases with no gene match: 4. CDR3 length: 13 residues. CDR1 and CDR2 from the germline V gene are SNHLY and FYNNEI. CDR3 sequence: CASRGTGSQPQHF. For the CDR3, the DNA is TGTGCCAGCAGGGGGACAGGCAGTCAGCCCCAGCATTTT. Full variable domain (missing parts from reference TRBV2 and TRBJ1-5): EPEVTQTPSHQVTQMGQEVILRCVPISNHLYFYWYRQILGQKVEFLVSFYNNEISEKSEIFDDQFSVERPDGSNFTLKIRSTKLEDSAMYFCASRGTGSQPQHFGDGTRLSIL.

This sequence joins TRBV19 and TRBJ2-1; 9 nucleotides line up with TRBD2. CDR1 and CDR2 (germline): LNHDA, SQIVND (reference sequence). The junction had 2 bases not matched to a gene; V was cut back by 2 bases and J by 3 bases. There are 15 residues in the CDR3. CDR3 sequence reads: CASSILAGIYNEQFF. For the CDR3, the DNA is TGTGCCAGTAGTATACTAGCGGGAATCTACAATGAGCAGTTCTTC.

The chain couples TRBV18 to TRBJ2-7, with 7 bases matching TRBD2. This CDR3 comprises 14 residues. After removal of 0 bases from V and 3 bases from J, the junction contained 2 bases not matched to a gene. The germline CDR1 and CDR2 sequences are KGHSH and LQKENI. The CDR3 DNA is TGTGCCAGCTCACCACCGCCGGGGGGCTACGAGCAGTACTTC. Translation gives CASSPPPGGYEQYF.

The chain carries TRBV5-1 and TRBJ1-4, with D tentatively TRBD1 (5 bases). CDR1 and CDR2 from the germline V gene are SGHRS and YFSETQ. CDR3 length: 12 residues. V gave up 7 bases and J gave up 8 bases, with 12 bases separating them. The DNA for the CDR3 is TGCGCCAGCCGGGGGGTGGGCGAAAAACTGTTTTTT. Amino acid sequence: CASRGVGEKLFF.

A single count supports this clone. The rearrangement links TRBV6-5 to TRBJ2-7; 12 bases are shared with TRBD1. V shed 5 bases and J 7 bases; nucleotides not matched to a gene: 9. The CDR3 is 15 residues long. Per the germline V gene, CDR1 is MNHEY and CDR2 is SVGAGI. The CDR3 here is CASSQTGTGGREQYF. In DNA, the CDR3 is TGTGCCAGCAGTCAGACCGGGACAGGGGGCCGGGAGCAGTACTTC.

The V call is TRBV2, the J call TRBJ1-2; 9 positions match TRBD1. Unmatched junction bases numbered 7, after V lost 6 bases and J lost 2 bases. Germline CDR1 SNHLY, CDR2 FYNNEI. The CDR3 has 15 amino acids. The CDR3 nucleotides read TGTGCCAGCAGAAGGGACAGGGAACTCAACTATGGCTACACCTTC. It translates to CASRRDRELNYGYTF.

The V call is TRBV7-6, the J call TRBJ2-2; TRBD2 aligns across 11 bases. Losses at the gene ends were 5 bases for V and 6 bases for J; bases not matched to a gene: 8. The CDR3 sequence is 16 residues long. Germline lookup yields CDR1 SGHVS and CDR2 FNYEAQ. The CDR3 DNA sequence: TGTGCCAGCAGCCTTAGTAGCGGGGGGGCCCCCGGGGAGCTGTTTTTT. It codes for CASSLSSGGAPGELFF.